The rows below give T cell receptor beta chains drawn from one sample of a study of blood T cell repertoires in COVID-19. Profiling relied on immunoSEQ multiplex PCR, and the TCRdb table lists in-frame clones only, not all of them. The table lists 150,000 or so clones, around 85% of them singletons. Sequenced material: peripheral blood. The source of these receptors is a woman aged 80 or over with acute or convalescent COVID-19. The CDR3 runs from the conserved cysteine through the conserved F or W. The D gene is left open where the match is weak. Size is stated for part of the rows, as once, few or many counts, or as a class when the clone is expanded.

cdr3_aa	cdr3_nt	j_call	v_call	clone_size	d_call
CASSSDRVTDTQYF	TGTGCCAGCAGTTCCGACAGGGTCACAGATACGCAGTATTTT	TRBJ2-3	TRBV27	.	TRBD1
CASSFPGNTEAFF	TGCGCCAGCAGCTTTCCCGGGAACACTGAAGCTTTCTTT	TRBJ1-1	TRBV4-1	.	.
CASSSTGWKFYNEQFF	TGTGCCAGCAGCTCGACAGGGTGGAAATTTTACAATGAGCAGTTCTTC	TRBJ2-1	TRBV7-9	.	TRBD1
CASSPEGLSNTGELFF	TGTGCCAGCTCACCTGAGGGACTATCGAACACCGGGGAGCTGTTTTTT	TRBJ2-2	TRBV18	.	TRBD2
CASSRTGAPGNIQYF	TGTGCCAGCAGTAGGACAGGGGCCCCCGGAAACATTCAGTACTTC	TRBJ2-4	TRBV6-5	.	TRBD1
CASSPLRRTSVEETQYF	TGCGCCAGCAGCCCTCTACGGCGGACTAGCGTAGAAGAGACCCAGTACTTC	TRBJ2-5	TRBV5-1	.	TRBD2
CASRTVSSTDTQYF	TGTGCCAGCAGGACAGTTTCTAGCACAGATACGCAGTATTTT	TRBJ2-3	TRBV19	few	.
CASSLAPGGSGYGYTF	TGTGCCAGCAGCTTAGCCCCAGGGGGGAGTGGCTATGGCTACACCTTC	TRBJ1-2	TRBV7-2	.	TRBD1
CASSLGTGADTQYF	TGCGCCAGCAGCTTGGGGACAGGGGCAGATACGCAGTATTTT	TRBJ2-3	TRBV5-1	few	TRBD1
CASSVGQRTDTIYF	TGTGCCAGCAGCGTAGGACAGAGAACTGACACCATATATTTT	TRBJ1-3	TRBV9	few	.
CASSRDRGRNSPLHF	TGTGCCAGCAGCCGGGACAGGGGGAGAAATTCACCCCTCCACTTT	TRBJ1-6	TRBV5-4	.	TRBD1
CASSSSPLGQAFF	TGTGCCAGCAGCTCTTCTCCCCTAGGTCAAGCTTTCTTT	TRBJ1-1	TRBV7-2	once	.
CASSPVGAGNEKLFF	TGTGCCAGCAGTCCCGTAGGGGCCGGGAATGAAAAACTGTTTTTT	TRBJ1-4	TRBV5-8	.	.
CSVPLTSGQGISRTEAFF	TGCAGCGTTCCTTTAACATCGGGACAGGGGATTTCGCGTACTGAAGCTTTCTTT	TRBJ1-1	TRBV29-1	.	TRBD1
CATSDPGQDNEQFF	TGTGCCACCAGTGACCCGGGACAAGACAATGAGCAGTTCTTC	TRBJ2-1	TRBV24-1	.	.
CATQTSGGADTQYF	TGTGCCACCCAGACTAGCGGGGGGGCAGATACGCAGTATTTT	TRBJ2-3	TRBV30	.	TRBD2
CATSRDSYRSNQPQHF	TGTGCCACCAGCAGAGATTCGTACAGAAGCAATCAGCCCCAGCATTTT	TRBJ1-5	TRBV15	.	.
CASRPDRGNSPLHF	TGTGCCAGCAGACCGGACAGGGGTAATTCACCCCTCCACTTT	TRBJ1-6	TRBV9	.	TRBD1
CASKPQYEQYF	TGTGCCAGCAAGCCCCAATACGAGCAGTACTTC	TRBJ2-7	TRBV2	.	.
CASSLFVADSYSPLHF	TGTGCCAGCAGTTTATTCGTGGCAGATTCTTATTCACCCCTCCACTTT	TRBJ1-6	TRBV27	.	.
CAWSAAGGGTEAFF	TGTGCCTGGAGTGCGGCTGGGGGCGGCACTGAAGCTTTCTTT	TRBJ1-1	TRBV30	.	.
CASSLRTGTGNTDTQYF	TGTGCCAGCAGCTTGAGGACCGGGACAGGGAACACAGATACGCAGTATTTT	TRBJ2-3	TRBV7-9	.	TRBD1
CASSIDVQETQYF	TGTGCCAGTAGTATAGACGTCCAAGAGACCCAGTACTTC	TRBJ2-5	TRBV19	.	.
CASSQAGLGNTIYF	TGCGCCAGCAGCCAAGCAGGGCTAGGAAACACCATATATTTT	TRBJ1-3	TRBV4-1	.	.
CASSAGYERGSYEQYF	TGTGCCAGCAGCGCCGGGTATGAGCGGGGGAGCTACGAGCAGTACTTC	TRBJ2-7	TRBV5-4	.	TRBD2
CASSRSGSDEKLFF	TGTGCCAGTAGTAGGTCGGGGTCAGATGAAAAACTGTTTTTT	TRBJ1-4	TRBV19	.	.
CSASRGYEQYF	TGCAGTGCTAGCCGGGGTTACGAGCAGTACTTC	TRBJ2-7	TRBV20-1	once	.
CASSPRSNQPQHF	TGTGCCAGCAGCCCTAGGAGCAATCAGCCCCAGCATTTT	TRBJ1-5	TRBV12-3/TRBV12-4	.	.
CATSVGQTSTDTQYF	TGTGCCACCAGTGTCGGACAGACTAGCACAGATACGCAGTATTTT	TRBJ2-3	TRBV24-1	.	.
CASSLPGTQHEKLFF	TGTGCCAGCAGCTTACCCGGGACTCAACATGAAAAACTGTTTTTT	TRBJ1-4	TRBV7-2	.	.
CASSQEQGSWGELFF	TGCGCCAGCAGCCAAGAGCAGGGGTCATGGGGGGAGCTGTTTTTT	TRBJ2-2	TRBV4-3	.	.
CASSLLGGPSGNTIYF	TGTGCCAGCAGCTTACTCGGCGGTCCCTCTGGAAACACCATATATTTT	TRBJ1-3	TRBV7-3	.	.
CASGSGRDPSGANVLTF	TGTGCCAGCGGGTCAGGCAGGGATCCCTCTGGGGCCAACGTCCTGACTTTC	TRBJ2-6	TRBV5-4	.	.
CASSRDRAYGYTF	TGTGCCAGTAGTAGGGACAGGGCCTATGGCTACACCTTC	TRBJ1-2	TRBV19	.	TRBD1